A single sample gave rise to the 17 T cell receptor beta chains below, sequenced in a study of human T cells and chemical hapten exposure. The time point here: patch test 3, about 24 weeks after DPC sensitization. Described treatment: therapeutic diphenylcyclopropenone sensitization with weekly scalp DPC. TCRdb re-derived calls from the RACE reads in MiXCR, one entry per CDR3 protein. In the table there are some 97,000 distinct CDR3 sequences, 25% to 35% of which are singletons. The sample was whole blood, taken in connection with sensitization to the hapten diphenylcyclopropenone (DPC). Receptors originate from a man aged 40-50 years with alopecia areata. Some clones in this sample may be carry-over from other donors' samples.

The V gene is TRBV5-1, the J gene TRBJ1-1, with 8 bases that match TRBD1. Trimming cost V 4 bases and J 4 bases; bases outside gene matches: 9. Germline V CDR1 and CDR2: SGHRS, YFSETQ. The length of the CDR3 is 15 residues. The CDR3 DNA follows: TGCGCCAGCAGCACCCTGGGACAGGAGGCCACTGAAGCTTTCTTT. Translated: CASSTLGQEATEAFF.

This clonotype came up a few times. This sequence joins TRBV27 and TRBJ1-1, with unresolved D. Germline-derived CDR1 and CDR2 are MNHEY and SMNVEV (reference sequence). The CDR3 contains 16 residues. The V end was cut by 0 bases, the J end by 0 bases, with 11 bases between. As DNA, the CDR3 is TGTGCCAGCAGTTTATCGGAGACACTTTTGAACACTGAAGCTTTCTTT. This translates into CASSLSETLLNTEAFF.

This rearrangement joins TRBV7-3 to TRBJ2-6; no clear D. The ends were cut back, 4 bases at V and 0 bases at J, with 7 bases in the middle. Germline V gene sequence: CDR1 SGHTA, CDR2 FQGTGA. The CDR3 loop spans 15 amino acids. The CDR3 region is CASSSRNSGANVLTF. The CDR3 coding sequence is TGTGCCAGCAGCTCCAGGAACTCTGGGGCCAACGTCCTGACTTTC.

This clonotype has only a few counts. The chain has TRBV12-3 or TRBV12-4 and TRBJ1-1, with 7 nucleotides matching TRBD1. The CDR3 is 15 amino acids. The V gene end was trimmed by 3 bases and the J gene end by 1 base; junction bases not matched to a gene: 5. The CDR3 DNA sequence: TGTGCCAGCAGTTTTACAGGGGCCAGGAACACTGAAGCTTTCTTT. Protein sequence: CASSFTGARNTEAFF.

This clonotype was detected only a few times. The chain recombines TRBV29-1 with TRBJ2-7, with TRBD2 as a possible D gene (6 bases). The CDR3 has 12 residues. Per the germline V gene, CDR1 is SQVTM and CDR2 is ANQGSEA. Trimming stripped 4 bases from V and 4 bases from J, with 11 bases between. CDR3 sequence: CSVVRDSYEQYF. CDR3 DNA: TGCAGCGTTGTCAGGGACTCGTACGAGCAGTACTTC.

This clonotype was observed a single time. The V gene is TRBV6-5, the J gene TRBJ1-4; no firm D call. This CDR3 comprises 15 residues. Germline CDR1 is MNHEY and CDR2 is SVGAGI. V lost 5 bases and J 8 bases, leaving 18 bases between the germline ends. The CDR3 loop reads CASSTSGSGREKLFF. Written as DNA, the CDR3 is TGTGCCAGCAGTACCTCCGGGTCCGGTAGGGAAAAACTGTTTTTT.

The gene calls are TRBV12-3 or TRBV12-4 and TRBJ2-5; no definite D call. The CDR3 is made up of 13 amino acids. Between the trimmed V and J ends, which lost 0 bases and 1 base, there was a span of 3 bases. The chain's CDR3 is CASSLASQETQYF. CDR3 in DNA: TGTGCCAGCAGTTTAGCGAGCCAAGAGACCCAGTACTTC.

CDR3 amino acids: CASSFLLREIPDTQYF. Here the CDR3 DNA reads TGTGCCAGCAGCTTTTTATTGCGGGAGATTCCAGATACGCAGTATTTT. The chain recombines TRBV11-2 with TRBJ2-3; 7 bases are shared with TRBD2. The germline CDR1 and CDR2 sequences are SGHAT and FQNNGV. The CDR3 runs 16 residues. With 3 bases clipped from V and 4 bases from J, the junction kept 10 bases outside the gene matches. Variable domain in full (rest from reference TRBV11-2 and TRBJ2-3): EAGVAQSPRYKIIEKRQSVAFWCNPISGHATLYWYQQILGQGPKLLIQFQNNGVVDDSQLPKDRFSAERLKGVDSTLKIQPAKLEDSAVYLCASSFLLREIPDTQYFGPGTRLTVL.

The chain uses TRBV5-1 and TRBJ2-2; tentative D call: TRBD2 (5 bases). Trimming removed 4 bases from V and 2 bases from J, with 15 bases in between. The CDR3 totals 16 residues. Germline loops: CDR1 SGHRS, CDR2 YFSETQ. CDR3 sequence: CASSPARTRNTGELFF. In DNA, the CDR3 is TGCGCCAGCAGCCCCGCCCGGACTCGAAACACCGGGGAGCTGTTTTTT.

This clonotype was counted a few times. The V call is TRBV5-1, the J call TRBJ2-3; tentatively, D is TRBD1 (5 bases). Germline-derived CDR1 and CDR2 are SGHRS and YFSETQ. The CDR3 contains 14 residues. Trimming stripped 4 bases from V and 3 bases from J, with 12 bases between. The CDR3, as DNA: TGCGCCAGCAGCCAGGCACAGGTTACAGATACGCAGTATTTT. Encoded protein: CASSQAQVTDTQYF.

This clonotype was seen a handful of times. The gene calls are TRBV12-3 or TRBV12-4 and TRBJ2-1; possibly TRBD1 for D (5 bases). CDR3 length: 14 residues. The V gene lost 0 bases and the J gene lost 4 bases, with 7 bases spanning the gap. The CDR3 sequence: CASSLAGHYNEQFF. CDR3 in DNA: TGTGCCAGCAGTTTAGCCGGACATTACAATGAGCAGTTCTTC.

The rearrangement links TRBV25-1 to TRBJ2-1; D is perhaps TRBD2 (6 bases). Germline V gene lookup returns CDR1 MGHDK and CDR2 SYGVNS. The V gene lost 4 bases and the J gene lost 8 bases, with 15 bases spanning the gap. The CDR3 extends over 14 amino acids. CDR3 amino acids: CASSAEGPRHEQFF. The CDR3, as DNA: TGTGCCAGCAGTGCGGAGGGCCCTCGACATGAGCAGTTCTTC.

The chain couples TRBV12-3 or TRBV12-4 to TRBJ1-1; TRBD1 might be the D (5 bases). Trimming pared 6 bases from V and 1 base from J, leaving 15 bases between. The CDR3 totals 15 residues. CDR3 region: CASSLRQGRNTEAFF. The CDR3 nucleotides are TGTGCCAGCAGCCTCCGTCAGGGAAGGAACACTGAAGCTTTCTTT.

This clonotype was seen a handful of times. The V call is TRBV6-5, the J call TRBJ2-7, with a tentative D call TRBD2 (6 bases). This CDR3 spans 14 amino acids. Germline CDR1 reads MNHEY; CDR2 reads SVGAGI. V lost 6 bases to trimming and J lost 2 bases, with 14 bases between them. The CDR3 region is CASRRGTGTYEQYF. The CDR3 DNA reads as TGTGCCAGCAGACGGGGGACCGGGACCTACGAGCAGTACTTC.

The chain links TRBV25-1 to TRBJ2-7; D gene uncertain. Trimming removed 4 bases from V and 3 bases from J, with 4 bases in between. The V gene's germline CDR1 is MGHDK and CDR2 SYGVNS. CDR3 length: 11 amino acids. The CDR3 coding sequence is TGTGCCAGCAGTGGGTACTACGAGCAGTACTTC. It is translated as CASSGYYEQYF.

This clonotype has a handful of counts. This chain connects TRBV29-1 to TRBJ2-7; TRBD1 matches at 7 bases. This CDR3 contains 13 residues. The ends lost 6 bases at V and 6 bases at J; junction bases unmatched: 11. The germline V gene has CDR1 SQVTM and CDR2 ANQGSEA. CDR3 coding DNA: TGCAGCGTGCTTACAGGGGCCCTGGGCGAGCAGTACTTC. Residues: CSVLTGALGEQYF.

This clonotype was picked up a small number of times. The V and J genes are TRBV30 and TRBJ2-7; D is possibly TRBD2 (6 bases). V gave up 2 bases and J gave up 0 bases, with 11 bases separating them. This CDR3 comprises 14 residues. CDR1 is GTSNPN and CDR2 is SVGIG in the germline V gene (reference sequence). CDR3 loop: CAWSTAGNSYEQYF. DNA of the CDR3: TGTGCCTGGAGTACGGCGGGGAACTCCTACGAGCAGTACTTC.